This TCR beta chain was obtained from a study of cytomegalovirus exposure and HLA in healthy donors (dated by TCRdb to 2016 to 2017). The study in broad terms: An earlier analysis of more than 550 of the donors reported about 260 Gb of sequence data and 95 million to 140 million unique TCR beta sequences obtained from some 170 million T cells. Four to six DR-DQ haplotypes were handled as single units for association and clustering, since linkage in the cohort was strong. The study combined high-throughput TCR immunosequencing, statistical association of individual TCRs with disease status, and machine learning to predict cytomegalovirus infection status. An early release that covered several hundred HLA-typed donors contained approximately 300 gigabases of sequencing data and 75 million to 100 million unique TCR sequences. In the later analysis, no new phenotypic data were used to find candidate immune exposures; instead, reliance was placed on TCR beta sequences and their occurrence across donors. Of the roughly 410 genotyped donors, approximately 80% were placed in the genetic ancestry cluster associated with self-reported Caucasian donors. Typing coverage varied by locus: about 620-640 donors for A, B, C, DRB1 and DQB1; roughly 510 for DQA1; about 600 for DPA1; around 450 for DPB1. In addition to the first cohort of 666 subjects, a separate validation cohort of approximately 130 different subjects was used. HLA typing included class I and class II loci at four-digit resolution. All discovery cohort repertoires had been generated using a single sequencing platform. To decide whether each TCR beta V gene segment behaved as functional or pseudogenic, an earlier analysis of approximately 620 of the donors relied on high-throughput TCR beta sequencing. The study profiled the T cell repertoires of about 640 subjects by immunosequencing and related them to cytomegalovirus serostatus. Alongside the repertoire data, information on donor age, sex, ethnicity and CMV serostatus was compiled. The study aimed to test whether cataloging public T cell receptors could reveal signatures of past pathogen exposure. A later analysis re-examined previously published TCR beta repertoires from 500 to 700 donors and added high-resolution HLA genotyping to investigate patterns of TCR occurrence. A later genetic analysis used genome-wide SNP genotypes for about 60% of the roughly 670 donors, treating that subset as a discovery cohort. Among about 370 genotyped donors of the cohort, an average of around 220,000 unique TCR beta nucleotide sequences was sequenced per donor, of which roughly 17% were non-productive. The paper's findings and limits, for the study overall: For the cohort, immune exposure information was limited to CMV serostatus. Because counts were too low, 15 to 20 rarely observed V segments, including chromosome 9 orphons, were excluded from the earlier analysis of about 500 of the donors. HLA typing was unavailable for some donors at each locus, so association tests used only the typed subset. A later analysis found that most CMV-associated TCR beta chains appeared HLA-restricted, with HLA associations seemingly driven largely by CMV exposure. The 87-base-pair reads could not distinguish some IMGT-functional V segments, including TRBV6-2 and TRBV6-3, so those segments were excluded. Strong co-occurrence of HLA alleles, especially DR and DQ, made assigning TCR associations to individual alleles difficult. Linkage disequilibrium might explain the correlated functional status among segregating V segments, but an unknown experimental factor could not be excluded. The cohort was sequenced for TCR beta chains only, and without alpha or paired-chain data the features that could be detected were limited. At a false discovery rate of 0.05, a later analysis linked around 17,000 TCR beta sequences to specific HLA alleles. Across donors, most TCR sequences were observed very rarely, whereas some public TCRs were present in many individuals. A later analysis found that HLA-associated TCR beta chains were more clonally expanded and had lower generation probabilities than equally common non-associated chains. According to a later analysis, parvovirus B19, influenza, CMV and Epstein-Barr virus appeared linked to several top co-occurrence clusters. The classifier was reported to diagnose cytomegalovirus status with high specificity and sensitivity in both the original cohort and the validation cohort. The sequencing pipeline was judged likely to have produced a cluster of highly shared sequence variants as a technical artifact. An earlier analysis of around 600 of the donors showed that most TCR beta V segments appeared in productive rearrangements either about 87% or about 30% of the time, which broadly matched IMGT annotations. A further reported finding was that TCR beta sequences accurately predicted the HLA-A and HLA-B alleles for most subjects in the first cohort. Three of the identified cytomegalovirus-associated TCR beta chains were confirmed in vitro to be specific for cytomegalovirus antigens. The authors suggested that the approach could potentially be extended to other disease states and immunological phenotypes. A later analysis found that TCR association rates varied across HLA loci, with DRB1 alleles showing the most associated TCRs and HLA-C alleles the fewest. V-gene and J-gene trimming of TCR beta chains was associated with a missense DCLRE1C variant in a later genetic analysis, and the association was replicated in an independent cohort. A total of some 180 TCR beta chains were listed by the study as associated with cytomegalovirus. Roughly uniform sequencing depth across donors was assumed in presence/absence analyses, although this assumption may not hold. A later genetic analysis reported fewer N-insertions in productive TCRs among donors in an Asian-associated ancestry cluster than the roughly 620-donor mean.

The cohort was made up of 650 to 700 healthy bone marrow donors. All cohort members were sampled while nominally healthy, although unrecorded immune exposures were likely present. The donor tested CMV seronegative and was one of the 352 seronegative cohort members. A peripheral blood sample was collected from each donor, and TCR beta sequencing was performed on peripheral blood mononuclear cells. Genomic DNA was extracted from the blood cell samples with the Qiagen DNeasy Blood Extraction Kit. With respect to this clone: The clone's antigen remains unknown. Per-base qualities were not stored, and no clone one base away is much larger.

Library preparation employed the immunoSEQ multiplex PCR assay. For the multiplex PCR, a mixture combining 60 forward primers for TCR Vbeta segments and 13 reverse primers for TCR Jbeta segments was used. Amplification of the CDR3 region of rearranged TCR beta genes was performed with a multiplex PCR assay on genomic DNA. The Illumina HiSeq System was used to sequence the amplified TCR beta libraries as 87-base-pair reads. The published analysis was carried out like this. Across the 670 or so repertoires, a later analysis counted approximately 83 million unique TCR beta chains, 9.5 million to 13 million of which were shared by at least two donors. Raw reads were error-corrected and collapsed into unique sequences by a nearest-neighbor algorithm in which closely related sequences were merged to remove PCR and sequencing errors. CDR3 sequences were aligned to IMGT reference sequences to assign V, D and J gene segments. Each retained sequence needed at least a six-nucleotide match to both a V gene segment and a J gene segment. Rearrangements were called productive when the CDR3 lacked stop codons and stayed in frame with V and J; all others were non-productive. Following IMGT convention, CDR3 was defined as the stretch from the second conserved V-encoded cysteine to the conserved J-encoded phenylalanine. In an earlier analysis of more than 550 of the donors, sequences lacking an unambiguous match to a single V gene segment were excluded. In an earlier analysis of several hundred of the donors, a V segment was called functional when productive rearrangements were above 56.7%, and segregating when the standard deviation between donors exceeded 5%. A statistical classification framework was built for diagnosing cytomegalovirus status from the catalog of TCR beta chain sequences. V and J gene assignment, in a later analysis, came from comparing TCR nucleotide sequences with IMGT/GENE-DB human TR gene sequences. Using the TCRdist pipeline, a later analysis assigned CDR3 sequences along with most-parsimonious VDJ recombination scenarios. A later analysis defined each TCR beta chain by its CDR3 amino acid sequence plus V-gene family, and excluded reads lacking a unique V-gene family. A later analysis removed 550 to 700 highly shared, low-generation-probability nucleotide sequences to deal with suspected cross-contamination and a sequencing artifact. A later analysis calculated a clonal expansion index for each public chain from normalized within-repertoire ranks of inferred template counts. In a later analysis, generation probabilities were computed with a VDJ recombination model fitted to out-of-frame rearrangements, and the resulting probabilities were checked against IGoR. In a later analysis, hypergeometric tests were used to score TCR-TCR, TCR-HLA and TCR-CMV co-occurrence, with a repertoire-size bias correction applied to TCR pairs. False discovery rates were estimated in a later analysis by permuting HLA or CMV assignments 20 times. In a later analysis, co-occurring TCRs were grouped with DBSCAN, and TCRdist sequence similarity was added when clustering was performed within HLA-allele-positive subsets. Co-occurrence clustering excluded repertoires with fewer than 30,000 or more than 120,000 public chains, plus five with anomalous nucleotide sharing. TCRdb stores this immuneACCESS table with in-frame sequences only. Part of the clones is absent; in the studies checked, under half of the shortfall reflects unresolved V genes, and no reason is known for the rest. Clone size and V and J calls were adopted from that table, with D and trimming inferred from the DNA. The sample table records about 170,000 clones; 75% to 90% of these occur just once. About 2.5% of the sample is taken by the ten largest.

Spanning cysteine to phenylalanine, the CDR3 consists of 15 amino acids. Left in the record is the CDR3 DNA by itself, 45 bases read in frame from the first base. At the junction V is shortened by 1 base and J by 6 bases, with 13 bases in between. The CDR1 and CDR2 encoded by the germline V gene (reference sequence) are LNHDA and SQIVND. Sequences were obtained from PBMCs. The TCR was taken from a male donor in good health and CMV-seronegative. The V and J genes are TRBV19 and TRBJ2-1, with the D gene not confidently named. The nucleotides read TGTGCCAGTAGTATAGCCCCAGAGACGGGCAATGAGCAGTTCTTC. It codes for CASSIAPETGNEQFF.